Listed here are 9 T cell receptor beta chains from one sample, sequenced in a study of blood T cell repertoires in COVID-19. Method: immunoSEQ multiplex PCR; TCRdb's copy keeps in-frame clones and lacks some. The sample includes tens of thousands of clones, approximately 91% of them seen just once. The specimen sequenced was peripheral blood. Receptors were obtained from a human donor in a cohort sampled during active COVID-19.

The rearrangement joins TRBV25-1 to TRBJ2-3, with TRBD2 as a possible D gene (7 bases). With 7 bases removed from V and 5 bases from J, the gap between germline ends came to 16 bases. From germline, CDR1 is MGHDK and CDR2 SYGVNS. CDR3 length: 14 residues. For the CDR3, the DNA is TGTGCCAGCAACCGGGGAGGGGGTGGAGATACGCAGTATTTT. This encodes CASNRGGGGDTQYF.

The chain joins TRBV2 to TRBJ2-5; the D gene is possibly TRBD1 (7 bases). The length of the CDR3 is 13 residues. Trimming cost V 7 bases and J 6 bases, with 15 bases left between them. Looked up from germline, CDR1 is SNHLY and CDR2 is FYNNEI. This chain's CDR3 is CASTAEGAQTQYF. CDR3 DNA sequence: TGTGCCAGCACCGCGGAGGGGGCGCAGACCCAGTACTTC.

The chain links TRBV5-1 to TRBJ2-7; tentatively, D is TRBD1 (6 bases). Trimming cost V 6 bases and J 2 bases, with 15 bases left between them. This CDR3 contains 14 residues. Germline V CDR1 and CDR2: SGHRS, YFSETQ. The DNA for the CDR3 is TGCGCCAGCAATGAGCCAGGGGATGCCTACGAGCAGTACTTC. Its translation is CASNEPGDAYEQYF.

The chain couples TRBV5-1 to TRBJ2-7; 7 positions match TRBD2. CDR1 SGHRS and CDR2 YFSETQ come from the germline V gene. The CDR3 extends over 14 amino acids. J gave up 0 bases and V 3 bases, and 3 bases lay outside the gene matches. As DNA, the CDR3 is TGCGCCAGCAGCTCAGCGGGAAACTCCTACGAGCAGTACTTC. It encodes CASSSAGNSYEQYF.

This clone was recorded once. The chain carries TRBV7-9 and TRBJ1-5; 7 bases fit TRBD1. The CDR3 consists of 15 residues. Looked up from germline, CDR1 is SEHNR and CDR2 is FQNEAQ (reference sequence). The J segment lost 0 bases and the V segment lost 5 bases, leaving 4 bases of the junction unmatched. CDR3 DNA: TGTGCCAGCAGCCCAGGGGGAAATAGCAATCAGCCCCAGCATTTT. Its translation is CASSPGGNSNQPQHF.

This clone was recorded once. The chain recombines TRBV7-2 with TRBJ1-1; 10 bases map to TRBD1. Germline V CDR1 and CDR2: SGHTA, FQGNSA. V lost 3 bases, J lost 1 base, and 8 bases stayed unmatched. The CDR3 spans 17 residues. CDR3 region: CASSFSLDRGRNTEAFF. CDR3 nucleotides: TGTGCCAGCAGCTTTAGCCTTGACAGGGGGCGGAACACTGAAGCTTTCTTT. The entire variable domain, with the rest obtained from reference TRBV7-2 and TRBJ1-1, is as follows: GAGVSQSPSNKVTEKGKDVELRCDPISGHTALYWYRQSLGQGLEFLIYFQGNSAPDKSGLPSDRFSAERTGGSVSTLTIQRTQQEDSAVYLCASSFSLDRGRNTEAFFGQGTRLTVV.

The chain joins TRBV7-2 to TRBJ1-1; no reliable D call. The CDR3 covers 15 residues. CDR1 is SGHTA, CDR2 FQGNSA, per germline. V was clipped by 1 base and J by 1 base, with 10 bases between them. The CDR3 reads CASSLVRAGNTEAFF. The CDR3 DNA is TGTGCCAGCAGCTTAGTGAGGGCAGGGAACACTGAAGCTTTCTTT.

The V and J genes are TRBV18 and TRBJ2-7; 9 positions agree with TRBD2. This CDR3 comprises 14 residues. CDR1 is KGHSH and CDR2 is LQKENI in the germline V gene. Unmatched junction bases numbered 6, after V lost 4 bases and J lost 5 bases. DNA of the CDR3: TGTGCCAGCTCACTGGGACTAGCTATCGACGAGCAGTACTTC. It yields the protein CASSLGLAIDEQYF.

This clone was recorded only once. The V and J genes are TRBV19 and TRBJ1-6; TRBD1 aligns across 10 bases. This CDR3 has 14 residues. Trimming cost V 8 bases and J 9 bases; bases outside gene matches: 7. Per the germline V gene, CDR1 is LNHDA and CDR2 is SQIVND (reference sequence). This CDR3 is CASSLGTGASPLHF. The CDR3 DNA sequence: TGTGCCAGTTCCCTCGGGACAGGGGCTTCACCCCTCCACTTT.